The 15 T cell receptor beta chains in this list originate from one sample, sequenced in a study of T cells in Graves' hyperthyroidism and ophthalmopathy. Amplified TCR beta CDR3 regions came from RNA transcripts. When the TCR CDR3 underwent first-round RT-PCR, the HTBI primer set was used. Each CDR3 protein gets one entry after TCRdb re-called the multiplex PCR reads with MiXCR. The sample has 530,000 or so distinct CDR3 sequences; roughly a quarter are singletons. Sample: blood. Source of these receptors: a woman aged 30 to 39 with Graves' ophthalmopathy.

This clonotype was seen more than once but under ten times. The rearrangement links TRBV7-9 to TRBJ2-7; 9 bases are shared with TRBD1. Trimming at V came to 4 bases and at J to 6 bases, leaving 4 bases not matched to a gene. This CDR3 has 13 residues. Germline V gives CDR1 SEHNR, CDR2 FQNEAQ (reference sequence). CDR3 region: CASSWTGDGEQYF. The DNA of the CDR3 is TGTGCCAGCAGCTGGACAGGGGACGGCGAGCAGTACTTC.

The rearrangement joins TRBV20-1 to TRBJ2-5; TRBD2 matches at 9 bases. V shed 4 bases, J shed 7 bases, and the junction held 13 bases outside the gene matches. The CDR3 spans 15 residues. Germline-derived CDR1 and CDR2 are DFQATT and SNEGSKA (reference sequence). CDR3 loop: CSAIGEAGGPGTQYF. The CDR3 bases are TGCAGTGCTATAGGAGAGGCGGGAGGGCCGGGGACCCAGTACTTC.

This clonotype was seen repeatedly, ten times or more. V is TRBV6-5 and J is TRBJ1-2; possible D gene TRBD1, 6 bases. V gave up 0 bases and J gave up 1 base, with 15 bases separating them. This CDR3 comprises 17 residues. CDR1 and CDR2 (germline): MNHEY, SVGAGI. CDR3 DNA sequence: TGTGCCAGCAGTTACTCCAGTGGGCAGGGGCTTAACTATGGCTACACCTTC. Encoded protein: CASSYSSGQGLNYGYTF.

This clonotype was observed many times. The V and J genes are TRBV6-1 and TRBJ1-5; 7 bases match TRBD1. V trimming: 2 bases; J trimming: 1 base; junction bases outside the gene matches: 5. CDR1 is MNHNS, CDR2 SASEGT, per germline. The CDR3 has 16 amino acids. Here the CDR3 reads CASSEQGGWSNQPQHF. The CDR3 region has the DNA TGTGCCAGCAGTGAACAGGGGGGGTGGAGCAATCAGCCCCAGCATTTT.

This clonotype was recorded many times. The rearrangement joins TRBV5-1 to TRBJ2-5; D is ambiguous. Trimming removed 1 base from V and 1 base from J, with 11 bases in between. This CDR3 is 15 amino acids long. Germline V gene sequence: CDR1 SGHRS, CDR2 YFSETQ. The CDR3, as DNA: TGCGCCAGCAGCTTGACCGACCCCACCCAAGAGACCCAGTACTTC. It encodes CASSLTDPTQETQYF.

This clonotype was seen repeatedly, ten times or more. A read error is possible here, since a much larger clone lies one base away. The chain joins TRBV6-5 to TRBJ1-1; D ambiguous. V was clipped by 4 bases and J by 3 bases, with 9 bases between them. CDR1 is MNHEY, CDR2 SVGAGI, per germline. The CDR3 is 13 amino acids. The DNA for the CDR3 is TGTGCCAGCAGTTCCAAGGGAGACACTGAAGCTTTCTTT. Amino acid sequence: CASSSKGDTEAFF.

Comments on this clonotype: No conserved phenylalanine or tryptophan ends this CDR3, so it is likely a read error. The chain joins TRBV6-1 to TRBJ1-2; 8 nucleotides match TRBD1. Germline CDR1 MNHNS, CDR2 SASEGT. V shed 1 base, J shed 5 bases, and the junction held 6 bases outside the gene matches. This CDR3 contains 15 residues. In nucleotides, the CDR3 is TGTGCCAGCAGTGAAGGGCGACAGGGGAGGTATGGCTACACCCTC. Its translation is CASSEGRQGRYGYTL.

This clonotype occurred a few times. The J gene is TRBJ2-2, the V gene TRBV19, with 12 positions matching TRBD1. The junction had 3 bases not matched to a gene; V was cut back by 3 bases and J by 7 bases. The germline V gene has CDR1 LNHDA and CDR2 SQIVND (reference sequence). This CDR3 spans 15 amino acids. The DNA for the CDR3 is TGTGCCAGTAGTATGGGACAGGGGGCGTTCGGGGAGCTGTTTTTT. It specifies CASSMGQGAFGELFF.

This clonotype was picked up many times. J is TRBJ1-3 and V is TRBV11-2, with TRBD1 matching over 11 bases. Germline V CDR1 and CDR2: SGHAT, FQNNGV. This CDR3 has 16 residues. J was trimmed by 6 bases and V by 5 bases; bases with no gene match: 9. This chain's CDR3 is CASSLGQGVLENTIYF. The DNA for the CDR3 is TGTGCCAGCAGCCTGGGACAGGGGGTTTTGGAAAACACCATATATTTT.

This chain connects TRBV12-3 or TRBV12-4 to TRBJ2-4; D is undetermined. V lost 5 bases and J 8 bases, leaving 13 bases between the germline ends. The CDR3 consists of 13 residues. The CDR3 is CASSRVGSHIQYF. The CDR3 nucleotides read TGTGCCAGCAGTCGAGTTGGCTCGCACATTCAGTACTTC.

This clonotype was recorded at least ten times. The J gene is TRBJ2-7, the V gene TRBV27; 10 bases align to TRBD1. Germline loops: CDR1 MNHEY, CDR2 SMNVEV (reference sequence). V lost 5 bases to trimming and J lost 2 bases; unmatched junction nucleotides: 15. The CDR3 loop spans 18 amino acids. The CDR3 region has the DNA TGTGCCAGCAGTCTAATAAAGACGGACAGGGGGGTCCCCTACGAGCAGTACTTC. Translated, it gives CASSLIKTDRGVPYEQYF.

This clonotype was counted at least ten times. The V call is TRBV6-5, the J call TRBJ1-2; a possible D gene is TRBD1 (6 bases). Germline CDR1 reads MNHEY; CDR2 reads SVGAGI. The ends were cut back, 5 bases at V and 10 bases at J, with 11 bases in the middle. This CDR3 is 11 amino acids long. For the CDR3, the DNA is TGTGCCAGCAGTCGGGACAACCCCTACACCTTC. Translating it yields CASSRDNPYTF.

The V and J genes are TRBV7-9 and TRBJ1-1; 9 nucleotides match TRBD1. J gave up 11 bases and V 3 bases, and 13 bases lay outside the gene matches. Germline V lookup: CDR1 SEHNR, CDR2 FQNEAQ (reference sequence). The CDR3 contains 15 residues. The CDR3 DNA is TGTGCCAGCAGCTTGGGACAGGGACTTTATGGAAAGGCTTTCTTT. Translating gives CASSLGQGLYGKAFF.

The sample holds a few counts of this clonotype. V usage is TRBV6-1 and J usage is TRBJ2-7, with 8 positions matching TRBD1. V lost 5 bases and J lost 3; bases outside the gene matches: 6. In germline, CDR1 is MNHNS, CDR2 SASEGT. This CDR3 has 14 residues. The CDR3 spells CASSKDRGGYEQYF. In DNA, the CDR3 is TGTGCCAGCAGTAAAGACAGGGGTGGCTACGAGCAGTACTTC.

This chain joins TRBV10-3 and TRBJ2-7; TRBD1 or TRBD2 may be the D gene (6 bases each). The CDR3 has 14 amino acids. V was clipped by 10 bases and J by 1 base, with 17 bases between them. Looked up from germline, CDR1 is ENHRY and CDR2 is SYGVKD. The CDR3 DNA is TGTGCCACCCACGAAGGAGGGGGGTCCTACGAGCAGTACTTC. It yields the protein CATHEGGGSYEQYF.